This paragraph reports one T cell receptor (beta chain). Its antigen remains unknown. The data originate from a study of cytomegalovirus exposure and HLA in healthy donors. For the study at large: HLA-typed donors were the source of approximately 88 million unique TCRs held in an early data release.

Overall study results and limits: Previous analysis showed most TCR beta V segments were productive about 87% or about 30% of the time. V- and J-gene trimming in TCR beta was tied to a missense DCLRE1C variant by an analysis performed later.

Trimming at V came to 3 bases and at J to 6 bases, leaving 6 bases not matched to a gene. Germline-derived CDR1 and CDR2 are MNHEY and SMNVEV (reference sequence). There are 16 residues in the CDR3. Use of 60 Vbeta and 13 Jbeta primers characterized the PCR. Measured with immunoSEQ multiplex PCR; TCRdb has only the in-frame clones, and not every one. The repertoire holds roughly 140,000 clones, with 82% as singletons. The rearrangement joins TRBV27 to TRBJ2-2, with 11 bases fitting TRBD2. Specimen: PBMCs. This receptor was identified in a male donor in good health and CMV-seronegative. This chain's CDR3 is CASSFSGRAESGELFF. CDR3 in DNA: TGTGCCAGCAGTTTTAGCGGGAGGGCCGAGTCCGGGGAGCTGTTTTTT.